One sample yielded the 29 T cell receptor beta chains listed below, sequenced in a study of shared clonotypes between healthy human individuals. Libraries were prepared by immunoSEQ multiplex PCR; TCRdb keeps only in-frame clonotypes and omits some of them. Of hundreds of thousands of clones listed, 75% to 85% are singletons. Sequences were obtained from PBMCs. The receptors come from a woman aged 40 to 50 in good health. Some clones in this sample may be carry-over from other donors' samples.

The CDR3 bases are TGTGCCAGCTCTTCCGACCGGACAGGCCGCTCCTACGAGCAGTACTTC. It codes for CASSSDRTGRSYEQYF. This chain joins TRBV18 and TRBJ2-7; the match to TRBD1 covers 7 bases. Per the germline V gene, CDR1 is KGHSH and CDR2 is LQKENI. J lost 0 bases, V lost 6 bases, and 11 bases had no gene match. The CDR3 is 16 residues long.

The chain recombines TRBV6-6 with TRBJ1-5, with D unclear. CDR1 is MNHNY, CDR2 SVGAGI, per germline (reference sequence). The CDR3 loop spans 16 amino acids. Trimming took 0 bases from V and 0 from J, leaving 9 bases between them. DNA for the CDR3: TGTGCCAGCAGTTACTCGACGGCAGGTAGCAATCAGCCCCAGCATTTT. Translated: CASSYSTAGSNQPQHF.

The CDR3 here is CASSPTGGRADTQYF. CDR3 nucleotides: TGTGCCAGCAGCCCAACGGGAGGGAGGGCAGATACGCAGTATTTT. This rearrangement joins TRBV6-5 to TRBJ2-3, with TRBD2 identical over 8 bases. Unmatched junction bases numbered 9, after V lost 6 bases and J lost 4 bases. This CDR3 is 15 amino acids long. Germline values: CDR1 MNHEY, CDR2 SVGAGI.

The chain is built from TRBV15 and TRBJ2-1, with TRBD2 matching over 9 bases. CDR3 length: 16 residues. Losses at the gene ends were 0 bases for V and 10 bases for J; bases not matched to a gene: 10. In germline, CDR1 is LNHNV, CDR2 YYDKDF (reference sequence). The CDR3 sequence: CATSRDFGGRAPEQFF. DNA for the CDR3: TGTGCCACCAGCAGAGATTTCGGCGGGAGGGCCCCCGAGCAGTTCTTC.

This clone was seen once. The rearrangement links TRBV5-1 to TRBJ2-1; 8 bases fit TRBD2. The CDR3 runs 15 residues. Germline CDR1 SGHRS, CDR2 YFSETQ. The ends lost 0 bases at V and 5 bases at J; junction bases unmatched: 4. The CDR3 bases are TGCGCCAGCAGCTTGGTGGGGACTAGGAACAATGAGCAGTTCTTC. This gives the protein CASSLVGTRNNEQFF.

The V gene is TRBV9, the J gene TRBJ2-1, with a tentative D call TRBD2 (6 bases). Germline V gives CDR1 SGDLS, CDR2 YYNGEE. V lost 5 bases and J 9 bases, leaving 9 bases between the germline ends. This CDR3 contains 11 residues. The CDR3 loop is CASSMGLEQFF. The CDR3 DNA is TGTGCCAGCAGTATGGGACTTGAGCAGTTCTTC. The variable domain in full, with the rest retrieved from reference TRBV9 and TRBJ2-1, is DSGVTQTPKHLITATGQRVTLRCSPRSGDLSVYWYQQSLDQGLQFLIQYYNGEERAKGNILERFSAQQFPDLHSELNLSSLELGDSALYFCASSMGLEQFFGPGTRLTVL.

This sequence joins TRBV10-2 and TRBJ2-1, with 12 bases lining up with TRBD2. This CDR3 has 17 residues. In germline, CDR1 is WSHSY, CDR2 SAAADI. The V segment lost 6 bases and the J segment 3 bases; nucleotides outside the gene matches: 9. The DNA of the CDR3 is TGCGCCAGCAGAGGGGCTAGCGGGAGGGTGGACTACAATGAGCAGTTCTTC. Its protein is CASRGASGRVDYNEQFF.

The chain combines TRBV30 with TRBJ2-2, with 13 bases aligning to TRBD2. The CDR3 totals 15 residues. CDR1 and CDR2 (germline): GTSNPN, SVGIG (reference sequence). The junction had 5 bases not matched to a gene; V was cut back by 3 bases and J by 7 bases. The CDR3 here is CAWRRTSGSNGELFF. The CDR3 DNA reads TGTGCCTGGAGACGGACTAGCGGGAGTAACGGGGAGCTGTTTTTT.

The chain recombines TRBV6-1 with TRBJ2-3, with 8 bases fitting TRBD1. The CDR3 extends over 14 amino acids. Germline trimming cut 7 bases from V and 4 bases from J; bases unmatched to any gene: 7. The germline CDR1 and CDR2 sequences are MNHNS and SASEGT. CDR3 sequence (DNA): TGTGCCAGCACCCGGCAGGGGGCCCCAGATACGCAGTATTTT. Translation gives CASTRQGAPDTQYF.

To note about this clone: The junction shows a germline mismatch at one end, possibly a read error. This sequence joins TRBV7-7 and TRBJ2-5; TRBD2 aligns across 8 bases. The end of the DNA is better explained by TRBJ2-4, so the J call may be wrong. The length of the CDR3 is 12 residues. CDR1 SSHAT and CDR2 FNYEAQ come from the germline V gene (reference sequence). This chain's CDR3 is CASSTGTSIQYF. Here the CDR3 DNA reads TGTGCTAGCAGCACCGGGACTAGCATTCAGTACTTC.

This chain uses TRBV27 with TRBJ1-3, with D maybe TRBD1 (6 bases). The CDR3 extends over 15 amino acids. V lost 5 bases, J lost 0 bases, and 11 bases lay in between. From germline, CDR1 is MNHEY and CDR2 SMNVEV (reference sequence). CDR3: CASSANRDSGNTIYF. The CDR3 coding sequence is TGTGCCAGCAGTGCAAACAGGGACTCTGGAAACACCATATATTTT.

The genes are TRBV6-4 and TRBJ2-5; D gene unclear. This CDR3 has 10 amino acids. Germline values: CDR1 MRHNA, CDR2 SNTAGT. Trimming took 8 bases from V and 2 from J, leaving 3 bases between them. CDR3 region: CASDQETQYF. For the CDR3, the DNA is TGTGCCAGCGATCAAGAGACCCAGTACTTC.

V gene TRBV7-8 combines with J gene TRBJ2-7; possible D gene TRBD1, 6 bases. V lost 5 bases to trimming and J lost 4 bases, with 21 bases between them. CDR3 length: 16 amino acids. Germline V gene lookup returns CDR1 SGHVS and CDR2 FQNEAQ. The CDR3, as DNA: TGTGCCAGCAGCCGGGGACGAACCAGGGGAGTGTACGAGCAGTACTTC. Translating it yields CASSRGRTRGVYEQYF.

This clone showed up many times. Other DNA sequences in this specimen translate into the identical CDR3. The chain couples TRBV29-1 to TRBJ1-2; D might be TRBD1 (5 bases). Trimming removed 3 bases from V and 0 bases from J, with 14 bases in between. Germline lookup yields CDR1 SQVTM and CDR2 ANQGSEA. CDR3 length: 15 amino acids. CDR3 loop: CSVDGGARANYGYTF. CDR3 DNA: TGCAGCGTTGATGGAGGGGCAAGAGCTAACTATGGCTACACCTTC.

To note about this clone: Sequence at one end of the junction differs from germline and may be a read error. The chain has TRBV19 and TRBJ2-3, with 9 nucleotides matching TRBD1. From germline, CDR1 is LNHDA and CDR2 SQIVND (reference sequence). This CDR3 is 16 amino acids long. The CDR3 DNA sequence: TGCGGCACAAGAGAACCGGGACAGGGTCTGAGGGATACGCAGTATTTT. Translation: CGTREPGQGLRDTQYF.

The chain is built from TRBV2 and TRBJ2-7; no reliable D call. Germline CDR1 reads SNHLY; CDR2 reads FYNNEI. The ends were cut back, 1 base at V and 12 bases at J, with 13 bases in the middle. The CDR3 is made up of 12 amino acids. The CDR3 here is CASSEGTARLYF. CDR3 sequence (DNA): TGTGCCAGCAGTGAAGGGACGGCGAGGTTGTACTTC.

This chain joins TRBV28 and TRBJ1-1, with no clear D. Germline V CDR1 and CDR2: MDHEN, SYDVKM. CDR3 length: 12 residues. With 7 bases removed from V and 4 bases from J, the gap between germline ends came to 10 bases. The CDR3: CASIGFSTEAFF. Written as DNA, the CDR3 is TGTGCCAGCATCGGGTTTAGCACTGAAGCTTTCTTT.

This sequence joins TRBV6-5 and TRBJ2-1; D possibly corresponds to TRBD2 (5 bases). The CDR3 is 13 residues long. Per the germline V gene, CDR1 is MNHEY and CDR2 is SVGAGI. V lost 1 base to trimming and J lost 9 bases, with 10 bases between them. CDR3 bases: TGTGCCAGCAGTTACTTAGGAGGAGGTGAGCAGTTCTTC. Its protein is CASSYLGGGEQFF.

J is TRBJ2-3 and V is TRBV7-6; TRBD1 matches 7 bases. Germline CDR1 and CDR2: SGHVS and FNYEAQ. The CDR3 consists of 16 residues. V shed 2 bases and J 0 bases; nucleotides not matched to a gene: 5. This chain's CDR3 is CASSLLPGGSTDTQYF. CDR3 coding DNA: TGTGCCAGCAGCTTACTGCCAGGGGGAAGCACAGATACGCAGTATTTT.

The chain links TRBV5-4 to TRBJ2-3; maybe TRBD2 (6 bases). V was shortened by 2 bases and J by 1 base, with 11 bases between the two germline ends. There are 15 residues in the CDR3. Germline assignment: CDR1 SGHNT and CDR2 YYREEE (reference sequence). DNA of the CDR3: TGTGCCAGCAGCTTACCTAGCGTGGGCACAGATACGCAGTATTTT. This sequence encodes CASSLPSVGTDTQYF.

The chain recombines TRBV7-2 with TRBJ2-7, with TRBD2 matching 8 bases. The CDR3 is made up of 15 amino acids. J was trimmed by 0 bases and V by 0 bases; bases with no gene match: 1. In germline, CDR1 is SGHTA, CDR2 FQGNSA. Here the CDR3 reads CASSLAGTSSYEQYF. CDR3 coding DNA: TGTGCCAGCAGCTTAGCCGGGACTAGCTCCTACGAGCAGTACTTC.

This rearrangement joins TRBV11-2 to TRBJ2-1; D is unclear. This CDR3 is 15 amino acids long. Germline CDR1 SGHAT, CDR2 FQNNGV. V lost 2 bases and J 7 bases, leaving 15 bases between the germline ends. The DNA for the CDR3 is TGTGCCAGCAGCTTACAACTAACCCGCGGTAATGAGCAGTTCTTC. Protein: CASSLQLTRGNEQFF.

This clone was seen a single time. The sample has other DNA sequences that encode this CDR3 too. The chain joins TRBV5-1 to TRBJ2-2, with D perhaps assigned TRBD1 or TRBD2 (5 bases each). V was shortened by 2 bases and J by 0 bases, with 8 bases between the two germline ends. The germline V gene has CDR1 SGHRS and CDR2 YFSETQ. CDR3 length: 15 residues. CDR3: CASSFGTANTGELFF. CDR3 DNA: TGCGCCAGCAGCTTCGGGACGGCGAACACCGGGGAGCTGTTTTTT.

The CDR3 DNA sequence: TGTGCCTGGACCCCGTACGGGGAGCTGTTTTTT. It translates to CAWTPYGELFF. This chain links TRBV30 with TRBJ2-2; D is uncertain. This CDR3 contains 11 residues. Germline V lookup: CDR1 GTSNPN, CDR2 SVGIG (reference sequence). Trimming stripped 4 bases from V and 7 bases from J, with 7 bases between.

The V and J genes are TRBV30 and TRBJ1-2; D is ambiguous. The V end was cut by 1 base, the J end by 5 bases, with 11 bases between. Looked up from germline, CDR1 is GTSNPN and CDR2 is SVGIG (reference sequence). CDR3 length: 13 residues. DNA of the CDR3: TGTGCCTGGAGTGCCACGGGGATATATGGCTACACCTTC. The encoded protein is CAWSATGIYGYTF.

This chain uses TRBV6-1 with TRBJ2-2, with 10 positions matching TRBD1. The CDR3 length is 15 residues. J gave up 5 bases and V 8 bases, and 8 bases lay outside the gene matches. Germline CDR1 MNHNS, CDR2 SASEGT. CDR3 region: CASQTGTGVTGELFF. CDR3 coding DNA: TGTGCCAGCCAGACCGGGACAGGGGTAACCGGGGAGCTGTTTTTT.

This rearrangement joins TRBV27 to TRBJ2-1, with 8 bases fitting TRBD1. CDR3 length: 13 residues. Trimming took 10 bases from V and 2 from J; bases not matched to a gene: 4. Germline assignment: CDR1 MNHEY and CDR2 SMNVEV (reference sequence). CDR3 DNA sequence: TGTGCCACCGCAGGGGGCGCCTACAATGAGCAGTTCTTC. It is translated as CATAGGAYNEQFF.

The rearrangement joins TRBV2 to TRBJ2-5; D is unclear. Germline-derived CDR1 and CDR2 are SNHLY and FYNNEI. This CDR3 contains 15 residues. The V end lost 8 bases, the J end lost 1 base, and 17 bases lay between the germline ends. The DNA for the CDR3 is TGTGCCAGCGCCCGGCAGGCGGTATTCCAAGAGACCCAGTACTTC. Translated: CASARQAVFQETQYF.

This clone was observed many times. The V call is TRBV2, the J call TRBJ2-7; TRBD1 agrees at 8 bases. V lost 6 bases and J lost 2; bases outside the gene matches: 6. The CDR3 sequence is 14 residues long. CDR1 is SNHLY and CDR2 is FYNNEI in the germline V gene. The CDR3 is CASRDRAATYEQYF. CDR3 bases: TGTGCCAGCAGGGACAGGGCGGCAACCTACGAGCAGTACTTC.